This T cell receptor (beta chain) was found in a study of regulatory T cells in long-lasting Graves disease. Building the TCR beta libraries relied on iRepertoire HTBI primers, and CDR3 regions underwent Arm-PCR. TCRdb processed the multiplex PCR reads anew with MiXCR; each CDR3 protein has one entry. This table has around 360,000 distinct CDR3 sequences, 15% to 20% appearing once. At least ten counts were recorded for this clonotype. The germline V and J ends were trimmed by 5 bases and 4 bases, with 15 bases remaining between them. The CDR3 has 15 amino acids. This sample's time point: newly diagnosed GD, antithyroid drugs for less than 3 months. PBMCs provided the RNA from which the TCR library was made. Patients were enrolled at an endocrinology department in Xi'an, China. These data were also filed under a second study, of T cells in Graves' hyperthyroidism and ophthalmopathy.

The TCR sequence derives from a woman aged 18-29 years with Graves disease. J is TRBJ2-1 and V is TRBV12-3 or TRBV12-4, with D perhaps assigned TRBD1 or TRBD2 (5 bases each). The sample was peripheral blood mononuclear cells (PBMCs), taken at new diagnosis, from a patient treated with antithyroid drugs. The CDR3 DNA sequence: TGTGCCAGCAGTCGGGACGGGTTATTTTACAATGAGCAGTTCTTC. Translated: CASSRDGLFYNEQFF.